A single sample is the source of the 18 T cell receptor beta chains below, sequenced in a study of cytotoxic CD8 clonotypes in ibrutinib-treated CLL. TCRdb keeps only in-frame clones here, not all; method: immunoSEQ multiplex PCR. The sample lists over 120,000 clones; more than 70% were seen once. This specimen was PBMCs, taken after 36 months of ibrutinib treatment. These receptors were obtained from a human donor with chronic lymphocytic leukemia.

The rearrangement links TRBV20-1 to TRBJ2-1; D gene unclear. The germline CDR1 and CDR2 sequences are DFQATT and SNEGSKA (reference sequence). With 7 bases removed from V and 5 bases from J, the gap between germline ends came to 9 bases. CDR3 length equals 11 residues. The CDR3 DNA reads TGCAGTGAGCGAGCTAACAATGAGCAGTTCTTC. Translation: CSERANNEQFF.

The chain has TRBV19 and TRBJ1-5; the D gene is possibly TRBD1 (5 bases). The germline gives CDR1 LNHDA, CDR2 SQIVND (reference sequence). The CDR3 is 15 residues long. Deletions cut 9 bases from V and 0 bases from J, with 15 bases between. The CDR3 nucleotides read TGTGCCAGCTCTCCCAGGGAGTATAGCAATCAGCCCCAGCATTTT. The encoded protein is CASSPREYSNQPQHF. Full variable domain (remainder filled in from reference TRBV19 and TRBJ1-5): DGGITQSPKYLFRKEGQNVTLSCEQNLNHDAMYWYRQDPGQGLRLIYYSQIVNDFQKGDIAEGYSVSREKKESFPLTVTSAQKNPTAFYLCASSPREYSNQPQHFGDGTRLSIL.

As concerns this clone: The same CDR3 is also encoded by other DNA sequences in this sample. The gene calls are TRBV18 and TRBJ1-1; TRBD1 matches at 9 bases. V shed 6 bases and J 8 bases; nucleotides not matched to a gene: 4. The CDR3 loop spans 12 amino acids. Germline-derived CDR1 and CDR2 are KGHSH and LQKENI. The CDR3 reads CASSPGTGEAFF. The CDR3 bases are TGTGCCAGCTCCCCCGGGACAGGGGAAGCTTTCTTT.

J is TRBJ1-5 and V is TRBV10-3; D is uncertain. CDR1 and CDR2 (germline): ENHRY, SYGVKD. This CDR3 region has 13 residues. V shed 5 bases and J shed 4 bases, with 9 bases lying between them. The CDR3 sequence is CAISRQVNQPQHF. Written as DNA, the CDR3 is TGTGCCATCAGTCGACAAGTAAATCAGCCCCAGCATTTT.

The count of this clone is one. The chain recombines TRBV5-1 with TRBJ1-1; D gene uncertain. Trimming shortened V by 0 bases and J by 1 base, and 7 bases separated the two germline ends. The germline gives CDR1 SGHRS, CDR2 YFSETQ. The CDR3 has 14 residues. The CDR3 region is CASSLGHGNTEAFF. CDR3 sequence (DNA): TGCGCCAGCAGCTTGGGCCACGGGAACACTGAAGCTTTCTTT.

The CDR3 nucleotides are TGTGCCAGTAGTTCGGACAGGGGGCAAAATCAGCCCCAGCATTTT. Its protein is CASSSDRGQNQPQHF. The chain joins TRBV19 to TRBJ1-5; 11 bases fit TRBD1. Trimming removed 5 bases from V and 4 bases from J; junction bases left unmatched: 4. Germline CDR1 LNHDA, CDR2 SQIVND (reference sequence). This CDR3 has 15 residues.

V gene TRBV4-2 combines with J gene TRBJ1-1; 12 nucleotides agree with TRBD1. The V and J ends lost 4 bases and 5 bases, in that order; junction bases with no gene match: 11. CDR3 length equals 17 residues. From germline, CDR1 is LGHNA and CDR2 YNFKEQ. DNA for the CDR3: TGTGCCAGCAGCCCCCCTCGGGGACAGGGGGCAAAAACTGAAGCTTTCTTT. It codes for CASSPPRGQGAKTEAFF.

The chain recombines TRBV6-5 with TRBJ1-4; D gene uncertain. CDR1 and CDR2 from the germline V gene are MNHEY and SVGAGI. The germline V and J ends were trimmed by 2 bases and 8 bases, with 12 bases remaining between them. The CDR3 is made up of 14 amino acids. The CDR3 region has the DNA TGTGCCAGCAGTTACCATATCATTGGGGAAAAACTGTTTTTT. Protein product: CASSYHIIGEKLFF.

The genes are TRBV28 and TRBJ2-4, with D unresolved. Deletions cut 3 bases from V and 5 bases from J, with 8 bases between. This CDR3 is 13 amino acids long. Germline V lookup: CDR1 MDHEN, CDR2 SYDVKM. The CDR3 here is CASSLPPQNIQYF. CDR3 nucleotide sequence: TGTGCCAGCAGTTTGCCCCCACAAAACATTCAGTACTTC.

V gene TRBV29-1 combines with J gene TRBJ2-1; D remains ambiguous. The V gene lost 0 bases and the J gene lost 12 bases, with 9 bases spanning the gap. This CDR3 is 11 amino acids long. Germline assignment: CDR1 SQVTM and CDR2 ANQGSEA. CDR3 region: CSVEELALQFF. DNA for the CDR3: TGCAGCGTTGAAGAGTTAGCCTTGCAGTTCTTC.

This chain connects TRBV30 to TRBJ2-1, with 7 bases that match TRBD2. V lost 0 bases, J lost 7 bases, and 9 bases stayed unmatched. Germline lookup yields CDR1 GTSNPN and CDR2 SVGIG (reference sequence). This CDR3 contains 15 residues. The CDR3 reads CAWSVEGREGNEQFF. The CDR3 nucleotides read TGTGCCTGGAGTGTAGAGGGGAGGGAGGGGAATGAGCAGTTCTTC.

About this clone itself: Other DNA sequences in this sample translate to the same CDR3. The chain carries TRBV7-9 and TRBJ2-3; D remains ambiguous. The germline V gene has CDR1 SEHNR and CDR2 FQNEAQ (reference sequence). V was cut by 0 bases and J by 3 bases, with 1 base left in between. The CDR3 runs to 12 residues. This chain's CDR3 is CASSLATDTQYF. The CDR3 DNA follows: TGTGCCAGCAGCTTAGCGACAGATACGCAGTATTTT.

The chain joins TRBV11-3 to TRBJ2-2, with D possibly being TRBD2 (5 bases). CDR3 length equals 14 residues. V lost 8 bases and J lost 4, with 14 bases in between. Per the germline V gene, CDR1 is SGHNT and CDR2 is YENEEA. The DNA of the CDR3 is TGTGCCAGCGCAAGTAGGAGGAGCACCGGGGAGCTGTTTTTT. This codes for CASASRRSTGELFF. Full variable domain (outside the CDR3, taken from reference TRBV11-3 and TRBJ2-2): EAGVVQSPRYKIIEKKQPVAFWCNPISGHNTLYWYLQNLGQGPELLIRYENEEAVDDSQLPKDRFSAERLKGVDSTLKIQPAELGDSAVYLCASASRRSTGELFFGEGSRLTVL.

The V and J genes are TRBV25-1 and TRBJ2-7; TRBD1 is a possible D gene (5 bases). Trimming removed 1 base at V and 9 bases at J, with 13 bases between. The CDR3 is made up of 13 amino acids. Germline V gene data show CDR1 as MGHDK and CDR2 as SYGVNS. The chain's CDR3 is CASSESETQGQYF. DNA for the CDR3: TGTGCCAGCAGTGAATCGGAGACCCAGGGGCAGTACTTC.

As for this clone: The same CDR3 also results from other DNA sequences found in this sample. This chain connects TRBV15 to TRBJ2-7; the match to TRBD1 covers 9 bases. Per germline, CDR1 LNHNV and CDR2 YYDKDF (reference sequence). V was clipped by 3 bases and J by 3 bases; unmatched bases: 0. The CDR3 runs to 13 residues. CDR3 region: CATSRDRGYEQYF. The CDR3 coding sequence is TGTGCCACCAGCAGGGACAGGGGCTACGAGCAGTACTTC. The full variable domain, completed using reference TRBV15 and TRBJ2-7, is DAMVIQNPRYQVTQFGKPVTLSCSQTLNHNVMYWYQQKSSQAPKLLFHYYDKDFNNEADTPDNFQSRRPNTSFCFLDIRSPGLGDTAMYLCATSRDRGYEQYFGPGTRLTVT.

J is TRBJ2-7 and V is TRBV11-2; D is unclear. Trimming cost V 0 bases and J 4 bases, with 10 bases left between them. CDR3 length: 14 amino acids. Germline CDR1 is SGHAT and CDR2 is FQNNGV. The CDR3 DNA follows: TGTGCCAGCAGCTTAGAAGGCCGCAGATACGAGCAGTACTTC. Its translation: CASSLEGRRYEQYF.

The CDR3 is CASRGLRSYNSPLHF. As DNA, the CDR3 is TGTGCCAGTAGGGGCCTACGGTCCTATAATTCACCCCTCCACTTT. V usage is TRBV19 and J usage is TRBJ1-6, with D unresolved. CDR1 and CDR2 from the germline V gene are LNHDA and SQIVND (reference sequence). Trimming removed 6 bases from V and 1 base from J, with 10 bases in between. The length of the CDR3 is 15 residues.

This chain joins TRBV4-1 and TRBJ2-7; D is perhaps TRBD2 (5 bases). Germline lookup yields CDR1 MGHRA and CDR2 YSYEKL. Trimming cost V 6 bases and J 5 bases, with 17 bases left between them. This CDR3 region has 14 residues. The DNA of the CDR3 is TGCGCCAGCAGAACCCCGGGCGCCGGGGACGAGCAGTACTTC. It yields the protein CASRTPGAGDEQYF.